These T cell receptor beta chains were read from a single sample in a study of cytomegalovirus exposure and HLA in healthy donors. Libraries were prepared by immunoSEQ multiplex PCR; TCRdb keeps only in-frame clonotypes and omits some of them. The sample includes about 190,000 clones, 81% of them seen just once. Material for sequencing was PBMCs. Receptors originate from a man aged 18-30 years in good health and CMV-seronegative. The CDR3 runs from the conserved cysteine through the conserved F or W. A D gene is named only where the DNA matches it firmly. Part of the rows lack a size; the others show once, few, many or a class for expanded clones.

CDR3aa	CDR3nt	abundance	v_gene	j_gene	d_gene
CASSAYRDIDIDGYTF	TGTGCCAGCAGCGCCTACCGGGACATCGACATAGACGGCTACACCTTC	-	TRBV9	TRBJ1-2	-
CASRPAPTPHQPQHF	TGTGCCAGCAGACCCGCCCCTACCCCCCATCAGCCCCAGCATTTT	-	TRBV6-5	TRBJ1-5	-
CSSSSSGLVSYEQYF	TGTTCCAGCAGCTCCTCGGGACTAGTTTCCTACGAGCAGTACTTC	few	TRBV7-9	TRBJ2-7	TRBD2
CASSLFPSGTDTQYF	TGTGCCAGCAGTTTATTTCCTAGCGGCACAGATACGCAGTATTTT	-	TRBV27	TRBJ2-3	-
CAISESGHNYQPQHF	TGTGCCATCAGTGAGTCGGGACACAATTATCAGCCCCAGCATTTT	-	TRBV10-3	TRBJ1-5	-
CAWGTGTAQETQYF	TGTGCCTGGGGAACCGGGACAGCACAAGAGACCCAGTACTTC	few	TRBV30	TRBJ2-5	TRBD1
CAITLDQNYGYTF	TGTGCCATCACTCTAGACCAAAACTATGGCTACACCTTC	-	TRBV10-3	TRBJ1-2	-
CASSAPYRSSGNTIYF	TGTGCCAGCAGCGCCCCGTACAGGAGCTCTGGAAACACCATATATTTT	-	TRBV5-6	TRBJ1-3	-
CASSMSGGPQETQYF	TGTGCCAGTAGTATGAGCGGGGGGCCCCAAGAGACCCAGTACTTC	-	TRBV19	TRBJ2-5	TRBD2
CASIRWGLSTDTQYF	TGCGCCAGCATCAGGTGGGGACTGAGCACAGATACGCAGTATTTT	-	TRBV5-1	TRBJ2-3	-
CASSPRGLVENTEAFF	TGTGCCAGCAGTCCGAGGGGGTTAGTAGAGAACACTGAAGCTTTCTTT	-	TRBV27	TRBJ1-1	-
CASSVSGGYDEQFF	TGTGCCAGCAGCGTCTCTGGAGGGTATGACGAGCAGTTCTTC	-	TRBV9	TRBJ2-1	-
CASSQGIGEGSSEQYF	TGCGCCAGCAGCCAAGGGATAGGAGAGGGTTCCTCCGAGCAGTACTTC	-	TRBV4-3	TRBJ2-7	-
CASSPRAPVRTGGYEQYF	TGTGCCAGCTCACCACGGGCCCCGGTAAGGACAGGGGGTTACGAGCAGTACTTC	-	TRBV18	TRBJ2-7	TRBD1
CASSQVSGRGGSEQFF	TGCGCCAGCAGCCAAGTTAGCGGGAGGGGCGGGAGTGAGCAGTTCTTC	-	TRBV4-3	TRBJ2-1	TRBD2
CASRTGAGNTIYF	TGCGCCAGCAGAACAGGGGCCGGAAACACCATATATTTT	-	TRBV5-1	TRBJ1-3	TRBD1
CASSLRLAGAQETQYF	TGCGCCAGCAGCTTGCGGCTAGCGGGAGCCCAAGAGACCCAGTACTTC	-	TRBV5-1	TRBJ2-5	TRBD2
CASSPIGSPKETQYF	TGTGCCAGCTCACCGATAGGGAGTCCAAAAGAGACCCAGTACTTC	few	TRBV18	TRBJ2-5	-
CASSEAGRDQPQHF	TGTGCCAGCAGTGAAGCGGGTAGGGATCAGCCCCAGCATTTT	-	TRBV25-1	TRBJ1-5	-
CASSRGGATGELFF	TGTGCCAGTAGTCGGGGGGGTGCTACCGGGGAGCTGTTTTTT	-	TRBV19	TRBJ2-2	TRBD2
CASSGGGQRETQYF	TGTGCCAGCTCCGGGGGGGGCCAGAGAGAGACCCAGTACTTC	-	TRBV6-1	TRBJ2-5	TRBD2
CAWSKGAAQYF	TGTGCCTGGAGTAAGGGGGCGGCCCAGTACTTC	-	TRBV30	TRBJ2-5	TRBD1
CASSQVAAGDTQYF	TGTGCCAGCAGCCAAGTAGCAGCAGGGGATACGCAGTATTTT	-	TRBV4-2	TRBJ2-3	-
CASSVGDSTDTQYF	TGCGCCAGCAGCGTTGGGGACTCCACAGATACGCAGTATTTT	-	TRBV5-1	TRBJ2-3	-
CASRSGVNTEAFF	TGTGCCAGCAGGTCAGGGGTAAACACTGAAGCTTTCTTT	-	TRBV6-1	TRBJ1-1	-
CASSLAPGEGDTQYF	TGTGCCAGCAGCTTAGCGCCCGGAGAAGGAGATACGCAGTATTTT	-	TRBV7-6	TRBJ2-3	-
CASSKLGISLADTQYF	TGTGCCAGTAGTAAACTAGGGATAAGCTTAGCAGATACGCAGTATTTT	-	TRBV19	TRBJ2-3	-
CASSFNPGSYNEQFF	TGTGCCAGCAGCTTTAATCCCGGGTCCTACAATGAGCAGTTCTTC	-	TRBV7-3	TRBJ2-1	-
CASSLTGVGTRSREQYF	TGTGCCAGCAGTTTAACTGGGGTGGGGACTAGATCTCGGGAGCAGTACTTC	once	TRBV28	TRBJ2-7	TRBD2
CASSASLGLAGYSGANVLTF	TGTGCCAGCAGCGCGAGCCTAGGACTAGCGGGATACTCTGGGGCCAACGTCCTGACTTTC	-	TRBV9	TRBJ2-6	TRBD2
CASSLTGFRTEAFF	TGTGCCAGCAGTTTGACGGGGTTCCGCACTGAAGCTTTCTTT	-	TRBV27	TRBJ1-1	-
CASSPPRLTDTQYF	TGTGCCAGCAGCCCACCCCGACTCACAGATACGCAGTATTTT	-	TRBV7-9	TRBJ2-3	-
CAIRTGRNSPLHF	TGCGCCATCAGGACAGGGCGTAATTCACCCCTCCACTTT	few	TRBV10-1	TRBJ1-6	TRBD1
CASSLSSRAYEQYF	TGTGCCAGCAGTTTATCTAGCCGGGCCTACGAGCAGTACTTC	once	TRBV28	TRBJ2-7	-
CASYGRTPSYEQYF	TGTGCCAGCTACGGGAGGACACCTAGTTACGAGCAGTACTTC	-	TRBV6-6	TRBJ2-7	TRBD2
CASSYFRGNEQYF	TGTGCCAGCAGTTACTTTCGGGGAAACGAGCAGTACTTC	-	TRBV6-6	TRBJ2-7	-
CASSQNYLGDSPYEQYF	TGCGCCAGCAGCCAAAATTATCTAGGGGACAGCCCCTACGAGCAGTACTTC	-	TRBV4-3	TRBJ2-7	TRBD1
CASSFGSGEQYF	TGTGCCAGCAGTTTTGGGAGTGGAGAGCAGTACTTC	-	TRBV28	TRBJ2-7	-
CASSQDGQMNTEAFF	TGCGCCAGCAGCCAAGATGGCCAGATGAACACTGAAGCTTTCTTT	-	TRBV4-1	TRBJ1-1	-
CASSLKFRDTASPLHF	TGTGCCAGCAGTTTAAAGTTCAGGGACACCGCTTCACCCCTCCACTTT	-	TRBV28	TRBJ1-6	-
CASSLWREGGYTF	TGTGCCAGCAGTTTGTGGAGGGAGGGGGGCTACACCTTC	-	TRBV28	TRBJ1-2	-
CASSFKRPAGTTKNIQYF	TGTGCCAGCAGTTTTAAGCGGCCGGCAGGTACAACCAAAAACATTCAGTACTTC	-	TRBV27	TRBJ2-4	-
CASSPRAAYPRPETQYF	TGTGCCAGCTCACCACGCGCGGCATACCCTCGACCAGAGACCCAGTACTTC	-	TRBV18	TRBJ2-5	-
CASTSQGAPYGYTF	TGTGCCAGCACTTCCCAGGGGGCGCCTTATGGCTACACCTTC	-	TRBV28	TRBJ1-2	TRBD1
CAWSKAGALGAYNEQFF	TGTGCCTGGAGTAAGGCGGGAGCTTTGGGTGCCTACAATGAGCAGTTCTTC	-	TRBV30	TRBJ2-1	TRBD2
CASSLGQGYYNEQFF	TGTGCCAGCAGCTTAGGACAGGGGTACTACAATGAGCAGTTCTTC	-	TRBV7-8	TRBJ2-1	TRBD1